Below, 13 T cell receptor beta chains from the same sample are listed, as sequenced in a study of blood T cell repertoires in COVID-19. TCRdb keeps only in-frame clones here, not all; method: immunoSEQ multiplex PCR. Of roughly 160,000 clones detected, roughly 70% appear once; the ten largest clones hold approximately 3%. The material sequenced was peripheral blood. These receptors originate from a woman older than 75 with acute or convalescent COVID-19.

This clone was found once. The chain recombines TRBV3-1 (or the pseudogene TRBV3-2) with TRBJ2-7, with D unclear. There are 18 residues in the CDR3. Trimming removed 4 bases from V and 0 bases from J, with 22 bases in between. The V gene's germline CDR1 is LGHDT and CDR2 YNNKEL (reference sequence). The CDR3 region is CASSLHIPRSWSSYEQYF. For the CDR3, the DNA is TGTGCCAGCAGCCTTCATATACCTAGGAGTTGGAGCTCCTACGAGCAGTACTTC.

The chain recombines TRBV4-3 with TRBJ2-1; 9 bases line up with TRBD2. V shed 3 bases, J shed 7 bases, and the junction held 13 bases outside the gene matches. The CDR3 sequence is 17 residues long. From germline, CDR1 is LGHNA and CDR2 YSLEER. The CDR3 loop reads CASSQLPQGREGNEQFF. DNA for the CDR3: TGCGCCAGCAGCCAGCTACCCCAGGGGCGGGAGGGGAATGAGCAGTTCTTC.

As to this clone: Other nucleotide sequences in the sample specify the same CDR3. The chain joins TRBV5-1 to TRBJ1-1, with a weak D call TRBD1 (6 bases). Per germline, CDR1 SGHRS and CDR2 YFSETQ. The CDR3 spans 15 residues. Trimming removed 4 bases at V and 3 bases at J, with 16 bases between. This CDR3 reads CASSPLQGGDTEAFF. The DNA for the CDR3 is TGCGCCAGCAGCCCATTACAGGGTGGGGACACTGAAGCTTTCTTT. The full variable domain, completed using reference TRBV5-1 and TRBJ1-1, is KAGVTQTPRYLIKTRGQQVTLSCSPISGHRSVSWYQQTPGQGLQFLFEYFSETQRNKGNFPGRFSGRQFSNSRSEMNVSTLELGDSALYLCASSPLQGGDTEAFFGQGTRLTVV.

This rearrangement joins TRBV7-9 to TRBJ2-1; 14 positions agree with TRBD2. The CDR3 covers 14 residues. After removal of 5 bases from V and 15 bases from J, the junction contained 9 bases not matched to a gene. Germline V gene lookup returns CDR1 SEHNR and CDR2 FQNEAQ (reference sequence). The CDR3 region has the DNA TGTGCCAGCAGCCCAAGGACTAGCGGGGGGTGGAGGTTCTTC. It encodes CASSPRTSGGWRFF.

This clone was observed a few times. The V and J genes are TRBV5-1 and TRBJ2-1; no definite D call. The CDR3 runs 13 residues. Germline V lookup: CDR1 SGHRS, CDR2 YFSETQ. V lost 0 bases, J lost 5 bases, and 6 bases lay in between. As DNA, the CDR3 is TGCGCCAGCAGCTTGGGATCTAACAATGAGCAGTTCTTC. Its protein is CASSLGSNNEQFF. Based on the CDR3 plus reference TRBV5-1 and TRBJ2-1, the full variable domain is KAGVTQTPRYLIKTRGQQVTLSCSPISGHRSVSWYQQTPGQGLQFLFEYFSETQRNKGNFPGRFSGRQFSNSRSEMNVSTLELGDSALYLCASSLGSNNEQFFGPGTRLTVL.

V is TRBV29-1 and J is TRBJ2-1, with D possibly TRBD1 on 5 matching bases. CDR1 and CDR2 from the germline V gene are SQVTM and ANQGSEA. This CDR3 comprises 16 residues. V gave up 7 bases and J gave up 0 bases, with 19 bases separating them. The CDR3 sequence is CSGLGVTPSSYNEQFF. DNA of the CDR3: TGCAGCGGGTTAGGGGTAACACCGAGCTCCTACAATGAGCAGTTCTTC.

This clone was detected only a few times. In DNA, the CDR3 is TGTGCCAGCAGCTTTCAGGGGGACACTGAAGCTTTCTTT. It codes for CASSFQGDTEAFF. The rearrangement links TRBV5-5 to TRBJ1-1; 7 bases are shared with TRBD1. Germline V gives CDR1 SGHKS, CDR2 YYEKEE (reference sequence). The CDR3 runs to 13 residues. Trimming at V came to 2 bases and at J to 3 bases, leaving 1 base not matched to a gene. Supplemented by reference TRBV5-5 and TRBJ1-1, the full variable domain reads DAGVTQSPTHLIKTRGQQVTLRCSPISGHKSVSWYQQVLGQGPQFIFQYYEKEERGRGNFPDRFSARQFPNYSSELNVNALLLGDSALYLCASSFQGDTEAFFGQGTRLTVV.

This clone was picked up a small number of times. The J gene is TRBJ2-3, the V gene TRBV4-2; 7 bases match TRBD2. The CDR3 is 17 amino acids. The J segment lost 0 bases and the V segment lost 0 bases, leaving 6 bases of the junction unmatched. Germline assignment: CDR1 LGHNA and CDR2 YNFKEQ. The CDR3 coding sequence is TGTGCCAGCAGCCAAGATGCTAGCGGAGGTAGCACAGATACGCAGTATTTT. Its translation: CASSQDASGGSTDTQYF.

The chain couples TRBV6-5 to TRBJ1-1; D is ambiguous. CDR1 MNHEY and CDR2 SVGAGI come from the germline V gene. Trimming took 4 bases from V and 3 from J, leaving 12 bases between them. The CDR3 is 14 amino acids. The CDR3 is CASSSPNADTEAFF. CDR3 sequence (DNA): TGTGCCAGCAGTTCCCCAAATGCGGACACTGAAGCTTTCTTT.

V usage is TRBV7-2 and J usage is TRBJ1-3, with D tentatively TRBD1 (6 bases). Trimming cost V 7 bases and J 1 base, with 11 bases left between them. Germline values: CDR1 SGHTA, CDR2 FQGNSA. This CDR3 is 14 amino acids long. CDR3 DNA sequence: TGTGCCAGCATCCAGGGGTTGTCTGGAAACACCATATATTTT. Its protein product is CASIQGLSGNTIYF.

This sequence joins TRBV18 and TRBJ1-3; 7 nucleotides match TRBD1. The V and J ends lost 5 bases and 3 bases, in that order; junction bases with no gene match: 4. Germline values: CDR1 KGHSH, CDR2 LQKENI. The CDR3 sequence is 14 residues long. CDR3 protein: CASSADRDGNTIYF. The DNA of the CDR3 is TGTGCCAGCTCAGCAGACAGGGATGGAAACACCATATATTTT. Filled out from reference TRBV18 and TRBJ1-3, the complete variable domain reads NAGVMQNPRHLVRRRGQEARLRCSPMKGHSHVYWYRQLPEEGLKFMVYLQKENIIDESGMPKERFSAEFPKEGPSILRIQQVVRGDSAAYFCASSADRDGNTIYFGEGSWLTVV.

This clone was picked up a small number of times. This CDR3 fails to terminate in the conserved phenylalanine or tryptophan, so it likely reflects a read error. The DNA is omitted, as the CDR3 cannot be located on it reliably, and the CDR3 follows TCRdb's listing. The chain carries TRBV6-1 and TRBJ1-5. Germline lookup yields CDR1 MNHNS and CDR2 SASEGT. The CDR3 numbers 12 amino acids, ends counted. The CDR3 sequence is CASSSSRESPDL.

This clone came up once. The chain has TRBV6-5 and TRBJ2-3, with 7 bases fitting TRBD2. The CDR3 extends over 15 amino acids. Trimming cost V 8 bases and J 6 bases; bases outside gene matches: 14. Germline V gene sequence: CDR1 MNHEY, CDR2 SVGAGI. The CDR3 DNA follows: TGTGCCAGCTCCGGACACCACGCCGGGGGGGATACGCAGTATTTT. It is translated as CASSGHHAGGDTQYF.